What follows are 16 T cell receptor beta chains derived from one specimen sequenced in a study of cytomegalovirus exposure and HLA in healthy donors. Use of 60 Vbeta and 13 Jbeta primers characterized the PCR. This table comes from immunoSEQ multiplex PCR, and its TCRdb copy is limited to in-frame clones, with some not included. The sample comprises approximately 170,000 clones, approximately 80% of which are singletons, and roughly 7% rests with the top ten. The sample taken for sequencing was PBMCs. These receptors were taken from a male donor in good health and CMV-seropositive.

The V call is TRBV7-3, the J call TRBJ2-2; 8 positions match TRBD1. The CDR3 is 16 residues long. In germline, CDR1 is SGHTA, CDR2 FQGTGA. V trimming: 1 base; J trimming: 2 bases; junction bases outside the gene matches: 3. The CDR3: CASSLNGQGNTGELFF. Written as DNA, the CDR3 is TGTGCCAGCAGCTTAAATGGACAGGGAAACACCGGGGAGCTGTTTTTT. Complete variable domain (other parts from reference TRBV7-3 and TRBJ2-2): GAGVSQTPSNKVTEKGKYVELRCDPISGHTALYWYRQSLGQGPEFLIYFQGTGAADDSGLPNDRFFAVRPEGSVSTLKIQRTERGDSAVYLCASSLNGQGNTGELFFGEGSRLTVL.

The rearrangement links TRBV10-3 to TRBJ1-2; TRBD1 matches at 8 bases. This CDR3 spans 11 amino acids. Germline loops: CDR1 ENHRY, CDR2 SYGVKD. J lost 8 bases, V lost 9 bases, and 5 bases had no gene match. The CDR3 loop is CAINYRGGYTF. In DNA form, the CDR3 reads TGTGCCATAAACTACAGGGGGGGCTACACCTTC.

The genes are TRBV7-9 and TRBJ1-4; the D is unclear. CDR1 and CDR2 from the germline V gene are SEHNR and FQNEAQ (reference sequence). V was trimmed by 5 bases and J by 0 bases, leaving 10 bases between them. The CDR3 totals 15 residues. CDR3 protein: CASSIEQTTNEKLFF. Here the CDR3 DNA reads TGTGCCAGCAGCATAGAACAGACAACTAATGAAAAACTGTTTTTT.

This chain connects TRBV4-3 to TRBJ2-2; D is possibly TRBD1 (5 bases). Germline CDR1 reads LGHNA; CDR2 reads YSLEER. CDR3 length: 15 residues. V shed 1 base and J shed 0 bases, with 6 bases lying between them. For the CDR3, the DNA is TGCGCCAGCAGCCAAGGGACATCGAACACCGGGGAGCTGTTTTTT. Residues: CASSQGTSNTGELFF.

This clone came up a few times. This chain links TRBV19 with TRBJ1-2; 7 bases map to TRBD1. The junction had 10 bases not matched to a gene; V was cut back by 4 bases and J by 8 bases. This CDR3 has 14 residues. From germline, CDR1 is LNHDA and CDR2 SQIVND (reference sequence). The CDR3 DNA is TGTGCCAGTAGTACTCAATTTACAGGGGACGGCTACACCTTC. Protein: CASSTQFTGDGYTF.

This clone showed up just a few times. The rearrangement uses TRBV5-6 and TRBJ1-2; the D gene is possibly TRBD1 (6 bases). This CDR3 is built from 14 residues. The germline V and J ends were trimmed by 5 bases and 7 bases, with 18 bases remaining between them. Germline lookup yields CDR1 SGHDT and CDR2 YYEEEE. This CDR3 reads CASRSIGGQTGYTF. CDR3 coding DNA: TGTGCCAGCAGATCCATCGGGGGGCAGACTGGCTACACCTTC.

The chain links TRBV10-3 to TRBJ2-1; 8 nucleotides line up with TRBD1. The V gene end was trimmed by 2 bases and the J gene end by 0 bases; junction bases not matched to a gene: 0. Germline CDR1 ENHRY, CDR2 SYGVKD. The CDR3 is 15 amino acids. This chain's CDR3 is CAISEDRGSYNEQFF. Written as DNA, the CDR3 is TGTGCCATCAGTGAGGACAGGGGCTCCTACAATGAGCAGTTCTTC.

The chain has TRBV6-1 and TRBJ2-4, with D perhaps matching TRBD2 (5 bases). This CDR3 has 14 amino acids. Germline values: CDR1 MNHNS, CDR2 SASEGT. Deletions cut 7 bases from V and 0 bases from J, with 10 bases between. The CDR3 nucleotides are TGTGCCAGCACCTCCGGACTAGCCAAAAACATTCAGTACTTC. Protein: CASTSGLAKNIQYF.

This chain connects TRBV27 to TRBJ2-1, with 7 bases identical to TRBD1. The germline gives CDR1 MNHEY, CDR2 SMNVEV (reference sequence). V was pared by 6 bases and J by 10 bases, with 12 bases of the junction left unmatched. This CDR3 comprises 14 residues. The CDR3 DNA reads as TGTGCCAGCAGACTGACAGGGCCAGCGGAGGAGCAGTTCTTC. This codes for CASRLTGPAEEQFF.

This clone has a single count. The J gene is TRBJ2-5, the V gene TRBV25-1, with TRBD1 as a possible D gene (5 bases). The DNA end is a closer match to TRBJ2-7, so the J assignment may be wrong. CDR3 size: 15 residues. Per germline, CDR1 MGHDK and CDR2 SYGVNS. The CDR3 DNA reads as TGTGCCAGCAGTGAAAGTGGGCAGGGCTTCTACGAGCAGTACTTC. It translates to CASSESGQGFYEQYF.

CDR3 in amino acids: CASSSRGDSYEQYF. In nucleotides, the CDR3 is TGTGCCAGCAGCTCCCGGGGGGACTCCTACGAGCAGTACTTC. The rearrangement uses TRBV11-3 and TRBJ2-5; 7 positions match TRBD2. TRBJ2-7 matches the DNA end more closely, so the J call is doubtful. Germline CDR1 reads SGHNT; CDR2 reads YENEEA. This CDR3 has 14 residues.

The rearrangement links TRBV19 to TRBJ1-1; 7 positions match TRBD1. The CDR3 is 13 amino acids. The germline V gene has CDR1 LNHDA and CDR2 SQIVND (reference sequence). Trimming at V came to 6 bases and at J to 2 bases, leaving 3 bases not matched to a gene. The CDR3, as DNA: TGTGCCAGTAGGGGACAGACAAACACTGAAGCTTTCTTT. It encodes CASRGQTNTEAFF.

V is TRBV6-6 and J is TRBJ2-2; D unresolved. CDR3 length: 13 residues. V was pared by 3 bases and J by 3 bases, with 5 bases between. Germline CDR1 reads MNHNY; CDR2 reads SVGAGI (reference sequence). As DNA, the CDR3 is TGTGCCAGCAGTTATACAGACACCGGGGAGCTGTTTTTT. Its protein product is CASSYTDTGELFF.

The DNA for the CDR3 is TGCGCCAGCAGCTTGGAAAGATTGGGAGCAGGAAACACCATATATTTT. Amino acids: CASSLERLGAGNTIYF. V and J are TRBV5-1 and TRBJ1-3; no reliable D call. CDR3 length: 16 residues. CDR1 and CDR2 (germline): SGHRS, YFSETQ. V lost 0 bases and J lost 4, with 14 bases in between.

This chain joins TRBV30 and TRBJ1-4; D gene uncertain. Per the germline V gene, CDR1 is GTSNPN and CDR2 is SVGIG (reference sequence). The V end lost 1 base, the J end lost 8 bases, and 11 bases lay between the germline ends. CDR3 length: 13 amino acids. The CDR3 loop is CAWSGREEEKLFF. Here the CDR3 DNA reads TGTGCCTGGAGTGGGCGAGAGGAGGAAAAACTGTTTTTT.

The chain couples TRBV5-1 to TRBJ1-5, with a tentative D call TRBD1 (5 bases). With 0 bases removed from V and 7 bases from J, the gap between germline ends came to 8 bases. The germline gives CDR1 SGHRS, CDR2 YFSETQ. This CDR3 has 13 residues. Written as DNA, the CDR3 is TGCGCCAGCAGCTTGGAGGGGCCCCAGCCCCAGCATTTT. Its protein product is CASSLEGPQPQHF.